The 22 T cell receptor beta chains reported below all come from one sample, sequenced in a study of brain T cells in children with intractable seizures. Clones were read by immunoSEQ multiplex PCR, and TCRdb kept only the in-frame ones, dropping some. This table holds 110,000 or so clones, roughly 94% found once. The sample in question was peripheral blood, obtained at surgery. The receptors were gathered from a boy under two years old with hemimegalencephaly and intractable seizures.

The chain is built from TRBV21-1 and TRBJ2-5; TRBD2, the D gene given by the table, was not confirmed from the DNA. TRBV21-1 has pseudogene status. This CDR3 is 14 amino acids long. The CDR3 sequence: CASSKAGGQETQYF. CDR3 nucleotide sequence: TGTGCCAGCAGCAAAGCGGGAGGGCAAGAGACCCAGTACTTC.

The chain combines TRBV5-6 with TRBJ1-1; perhaps TRBD1 as D (6 bases). The CDR3 runs 14 residues. Trimming cost V 6 bases and J 1 base, with 13 bases left between them. Germline lookup yields CDR1 SGHDT and CDR2 YYEEEE. This CDR3 reads CASNFGTPNTEAFF. The CDR3 DNA reads TGTGCCAGCAACTTCGGGACACCGAACACTGAAGCTTTCTTT.

This clone was seen a few times. This chain connects TRBV5-6 to TRBJ1-5; D remains ambiguous. Germline-derived CDR1 and CDR2 are SGHDT and YYEEEE. V was trimmed by 0 bases and J by 2 bases, leaving 0 bases between them. This CDR3 has 12 residues. The DNA of the CDR3 is TGTGCCAGCAGCTTGGGCAATCAGCCCCAGCATTTT. Amino acids: CASSLGNQPQHF.

This clone came up once. DNA of the CDR3: TGTGCCAGCAGTTACTCGGTGGGGATCTCTGGAAACACCATATATTTT. This codes for CASSYSVGISGNTIYF. The chain combines TRBV6-5 with TRBJ1-3; D gene uncertain. The CDR3 covers 16 residues. Germline V lookup: CDR1 MNHEY, CDR2 SVGAGI. Trimming stripped 0 bases from V and 0 bases from J, with 9 bases between.

The V gene is TRBV9, the J gene TRBJ2-1; 7 bases are shared with TRBD2. The CDR3 covers 13 residues. V lost 5 bases and J lost 7; bases outside the gene matches: 6. Germline lookup yields CDR1 SGDLS and CDR2 YYNGEE. CDR3 sequence reads: CASSFGGGNEQFF. The CDR3 region has the DNA TGTGCCAGCAGTTTTGGGGGAGGGAATGAGCAGTTCTTC.

This clone was picked up one time. The CDR3 nucleotides read TGTGCCAGCACTAAACTAGCGGGAGGGCCTAGGGGGTACTTC. This gives the protein CASTKLAGGPRGYF. The V gene is TRBV6-5, the J gene TRBJ2-7; 13 nucleotides align to TRBD2. J lost 12 bases, V lost 7 bases, and 12 bases had no gene match. From germline, CDR1 is MNHEY and CDR2 SVGAGI. This CDR3 is built from 14 residues.

CDR3 amino acids: CASSQMGGAHSGANVLTF. For the CDR3, the DNA is TGTGCCAGCAGCCAAATGGGAGGGGCTCACTCTGGGGCCAACGTCCTGACTTTC. The V call is TRBV4-2, the J call TRBJ2-6; 7 bases are shared with TRBD2. Germline CDR1 LGHNA, CDR2 YNFKEQ. This CDR3 is 18 amino acids long. V shed 2 bases and J 0 bases; nucleotides not matched to a gene: 7.

This sequence joins TRBV29-1 and TRBJ2-1; D uncertain. The V gene's germline CDR1 is SQVTM and CDR2 ANQGSEA. The CDR3 loop spans 11 amino acids. V was cut by 1 base and J by 4 bases, with 2 bases left in between. The CDR3 spells CSVEVYNEQFF. The CDR3 DNA sequence: TGCAGCGTTGAAGTGTACAATGAGCAGTTCTTC.

This clone is medium-sized within its sample. J is TRBJ2-1 and V is TRBV6-2 or TRBV6-3; 9 positions agree with TRBD2. Germline V gives CDR1 MNHEY, CDR2 SVGEGT. This CDR3 region has 13 residues. The V gene end was trimmed by 6 bases and the J gene end by 6 bases; junction bases not matched to a gene: 3. The CDR3 here is CASSLAGPNEQFF. In DNA form, the CDR3 reads TGTGCCAGCAGCCTAGCGGGGCCCAATGAGCAGTTCTTC.

V and J are TRBV5-1 and TRBJ2-1; D is possibly TRBD1 (5 bases). The CDR3 runs 15 residues. V was clipped by 7 bases and J by 0 bases, with 14 bases between them. Germline V gives CDR1 SGHRS, CDR2 YFSETQ. CDR3 loop: CASYVQETSYNEQFF. The CDR3 nucleotides read TGCGCCAGCTACGTACAGGAGACCTCCTACAATGAGCAGTTCTTC.

V gene TRBV7-6 combines with J gene TRBJ2-7; 10 bases are a match to TRBD2. Trimming took 5 bases from V and 2 from J; bases not matched to a gene: 9. CDR3 length: 16 amino acids. Germline assignment: CDR1 SGHVS and CDR2 FNYEAQ. The CDR3 DNA sequence: TGTGCCAGCAGCCAGAGCCTAGCGGGAGTTCCCTACGAGCAGTACTTC. Protein product: CASSQSLAGVPYEQYF.

The chain links TRBV3-1 (or the pseudogene TRBV3-2) to TRBJ1-1; 9 bases are shared with TRBD1. This CDR3 has 16 amino acids. In germline, CDR1 is LGHDT, CDR2 YNNKEL (reference sequence). The V gene end was trimmed by 4 bases and the J gene end by 6 bases; junction bases not matched to a gene: 12. CDR3 bases: TGTGCCAGCAGCCTAACAGGGGGCGCGACACGGTCTGAAGCTTTCTTT. Translated: CASSLTGGATRSEAFF.

The J gene is TRBJ2-7, the V gene TRBV19, with 8 bases matching TRBD2. The CDR3 sequence is 13 residues long. The J segment lost 6 bases and the V segment lost 5 bases, leaving 6 bases of the junction unmatched. Germline V gene lookup returns CDR1 LNHDA and CDR2 SQIVND (reference sequence). CDR3 nucleotide sequence: TGTGCCAGTAGTTACGATGGGACTAGCGAGCAGTACTTC. This encodes CASSYDGTSEQYF.

The chain is built from TRBV27 and TRBJ2-7; the D gene is possibly TRBD2 (6 bases). Germline values: CDR1 MNHEY, CDR2 SMNVEV (reference sequence). The CDR3 loop spans 12 amino acids. Trimming shortened V by 2 bases and J by 9 bases, and 11 bases separated the two germline ends. In nucleotides, the CDR3 is TGTGCCAGCAGTTTAACGGGAGAGGGGCAGTACTTC. Its protein product is CASSLTGEGQYF.

The CDR3 bases are TGTGCCAGTAGTATAGTCCAGCGGGAGACCCAAGAGACCCAGTACTTC. Protein: CASSIVQRETQETQYF. The chain has TRBV19 and TRBJ2-5, with 8 bases matching TRBD2. This CDR3 has 16 residues. The germline gives CDR1 LNHDA, CDR2 SQIVND (reference sequence). With 1 base clipped from V and 1 base from J, the junction kept 5 bases outside the gene matches.

The rearrangement links TRBV5-6 to TRBJ2-3; unclear D gene. Germline CDR1 and CDR2: SGHDT and YYEEEE. Between the trimmed V and J ends, which lost 4 bases and 6 bases, there was a span of 24 bases. This CDR3 has 17 amino acids. In nucleotides, the CDR3 is TGTGCCAGCAGCCCCGCGCCAGCGCACCTTCGCCTTGATACGCAGTATTTT. This codes for CASSPAPAHLRLDTQYF. The full variable domain, with the rest looked up from reference TRBV5-6 and TRBJ2-3, is DAGVTQSPTHLIKTRGQQVTLRCSPKSGHDTVSWYQQALGQGPQFIFQYYEEEERQRGNFPDRFSGHQFPNYSSELNVNALLLGDSALYLCASSPAPAHLRLDTQYFGPGTRLTVL.

The chain carries TRBV13 and TRBJ2-1; 8 positions agree with TRBD2. The junction had 10 bases not matched to a gene; V was cut back by 4 bases and J by 5 bases. Germline CDR1 and CDR2: PRHDT and FYEKMQ (reference sequence). The CDR3 contains 16 residues. DNA for the CDR3: TGTGCCAGCAGCTCCGAGCGGGAGCTCGGGGACAATGAGCAGTTCTTC. Its protein is CASSSERELGDNEQFF.

V and J are TRBV5-4 and TRBJ2-1; TRBD2 is a possible D gene (7 bases). V lost 2 bases and J lost 9, with 15 bases in between. This CDR3 comprises 14 residues. Per germline, CDR1 SGHNT and CDR2 YYREEE (reference sequence). CDR3 amino acids: CASSFEGGLAEQFF. DNA for the CDR3: TGTGCCAGCAGCTTTGAGGGGGGGTTGGCTGAGCAGTTCTTC.

For this clone: Germline and junction disagree at one end, which may indicate a read error. The chain combines TRBV2 with TRBJ1-4; 9 positions match TRBD1. CDR3 size: 12 residues. CDR1 and CDR2 (germline): SNHLY, FYNNEI. CDR3 sequence reads: CASRTGGETESF. CDR3 bases: TGTGCCAGCAGGACAGGGGGGGAGACAGAGTCTTTT.

This clone has a single count. V is TRBV29-1 and J is TRBJ1-5; 7 bases are a match to TRBD1. The CDR3 has 13 residues. Germline V CDR1 and CDR2: SQVTM, ANQGSEA. V shed 5 bases and J 1 base; nucleotides not matched to a gene: 2. CDR3 sequence: CSVRDSSNQPQHF. The CDR3 bases are TGCAGCGTTCGGGACAGCAGCAATCAGCCCCAGCATTTT.

The chain recombines TRBV28 with TRBJ2-1, with 7 nucleotides matching TRBD1. CDR1 MDHEN and CDR2 SYDVKM come from the germline V gene. The CDR3 contains 14 residues. Trimming cost V 6 bases and J 7 bases; bases outside gene matches: 9. The CDR3 protein is CASRPPGGKNEQFF. CDR3 coding DNA: TGTGCCAGCAGGCCCCCAGGGGGTAAAAATGAGCAGTTCTTC.

The rearrangement uses TRBV20-1 and TRBJ2-1; 7 nucleotides agree with TRBD1. Trimming at V came to 3 bases and at J to 3 bases, leaving 8 bases not matched to a gene. Germline CDR1 reads DFQATT; CDR2 reads SNEGSKA (reference sequence). The CDR3 totals 15 residues. The CDR3 nucleotides are TGCAGTGCTAGTGGCCCTGGGACAGACTACAATGAGCAGTTCTTC. It specifies CSASGPGTDYNEQFF.